These 18 T cell receptor beta chains share one sample of origin, sequenced in a study of identical twins. TCRdb independently ran MiXCR on the 5' RACE reads; one entry per CDR3 protein. This table has a few hundred thousand distinct CDR3 sequences, more than 9.5% appearing once. These same data were also listed under a study on yellow fever vaccine responses in identical twins.

The source material was memory (CD45RO+) T cells sorted from blood. These receptors all stem from a woman in her late teens or twenties in good health.

The chain links TRBV7-2 to TRBJ1-6, with 8 nucleotides matching TRBD1. This CDR3 spans 15 amino acids. Germline assignment: CDR1 SGHTA and CDR2 FQGNSA. With V trimmed by 5 bases and J by 7 bases, 7 bases remained unmatched. Written as DNA, the CDR3 is TGTGCCAGCAGCCGACCCCGGGACAGGAATTCACCCCTCCACTTT. Encoded protein: CASSRPRDRNSPLHF.

This sequence joins TRBV9 and TRBJ2-1, with TRBD1 identical over 10 bases. From germline, CDR1 is SGDLS and CDR2 YYNGEE. The CDR3 is 16 amino acids. Trimming took 3 bases from V and 8 from J; bases not matched to a gene: 11. The CDR3 DNA sequence: TGTGCCAGCAGCGCCCCAGACAGGGGGCCTTGGGATGAGCAGTTCTTC. It is translated as CASSAPDRGPWDEQFF.

The rearrangement uses TRBV3-1 and TRBJ2-7; perhaps TRBD2 as D (6 bases). In germline, CDR1 is LGHDT, CDR2 YNNKEL (reference sequence). V lost 8 bases, J lost 0 bases, and 8 bases lay in between. This CDR3 has 12 residues. This chain's CDR3 is CASAGYSYEQYF. The CDR3 DNA sequence: TGTGCCAGCGCGGGATACTCCTACGAGCAGTACTTC.

This clonotype was detected only a few times. The genes are TRBV28 and TRBJ2-1; D perhaps matches TRBD1 (5 bases). Germline assignment: CDR1 MDHEN and CDR2 SYDVKM. The CDR3 is 15 amino acids. With 5 bases removed from V and 4 bases from J, the gap between germline ends came to 15 bases. The chain's CDR3 is CASSPAGSLYNEQFF. The CDR3 coding sequence is TGTGCCAGCAGTCCCGCAGGGTCCTTGTACAATGAGCAGTTCTTC.

This clonotype was seen repeatedly, ten times or more. The chain employs TRBV5-1 and TRBJ2-3, with TRBD2 as a possible D gene (5 bases). Germline assignment: CDR1 SGHRS and CDR2 YFSETQ. V was trimmed by 3 bases and J by 6 bases, leaving 17 bases between them. The CDR3 extends over 15 amino acids. CDR3 DNA sequence: TGCGCCAGCAGCTATGGTCCGGGGATCGAGGATACGCAGTATTTT. This encodes CASSYGPGIEDTQYF.

The gene calls are TRBV18 and TRBJ2-3, with unresolved D. Germline V CDR1 and CDR2: KGHSH, LQKENI. CDR3 length: 13 amino acids. Trimming left V 4 bases short and J 8 bases short, with 13 bases between. The CDR3 region is CASSLPDPTTQYF. CDR3 sequence (DNA): TGTGCCAGCTCACTTCCCGACCCCACTACGCAGTATTTT.

Details on this clonotype: One end of the junction does not line up with germline, which may come from a read error. The rearrangement links TRBV28 to TRBJ2-1; 8 nucleotides align to TRBD2. The CDR3 length is 12 residues. Per the germline V gene, CDR1 is MDHEN and CDR2 is SYDVKM. The CDR3 protein is CASSSAGLGGIF. In DNA, the CDR3 is TGTGCCAGCAGTTCAGCGGGACTAGGGGGGATCTTC.

The chain couples TRBV3-1 to TRBJ1-4; D might be TRBD1 (5 bases). V dropped 3 bases and J dropped 7 bases, with 18 bases sitting between them. Germline V gene data show CDR1 as LGHDT and CDR2 as YNNKEL (reference sequence). The CDR3 length is 16 residues. The CDR3 region is CASSQGPGGAGEKLFF. In nucleotides, the CDR3 is TGTGCCAGCAGCCAGGGTCCGGGTGGGGCCGGTGAAAAACTGTTTTTT.

This clonotype appeared a few times. V is TRBV28 and J is TRBJ2-5; D unclear. The CDR3 is made up of 14 amino acids. Germline CDR1 reads MDHEN; CDR2 reads SYDVKM. The V and J ends lost 7 bases and 2 bases respectively, with 14 bases between them. The CDR3 DNA follows: TGTGCCAGCACCCCGACCCCCACACAAGAGACCCAGTACTTC. Protein: CASTPTPTQETQYF.

The rearrangement links TRBV12-3 or TRBV12-4 to TRBJ2-1, with 7 positions matching TRBD1. V shed 1 base and J 0 bases; nucleotides not matched to a gene: 3. The CDR3 length is 16 residues. CDR3 in amino acids: CASSLGTGDSYNEQFF. CDR3 nucleotides: TGTGCCAGCAGTTTAGGGACAGGAGACTCCTACAATGAGCAGTTCTTC.

This rearrangement joins TRBV29-1 to TRBJ1-5; D ambiguous. The V gene lost 5 bases and the J gene lost 5 bases, with 10 bases spanning the gap. Germline V lookup: CDR1 SQVTM, CDR2 ANQGSEA. This CDR3 region has 12 residues. The CDR3 sequence: CSVQQQDQPQHF. Written as DNA, the CDR3 is TGCAGCGTTCAACAGCAAGATCAGCCCCAGCATTTT.

This clonotype was counted between two and nine times. The genes are TRBV5-1 and TRBJ2-7; D not resolved. The V gene's germline CDR1 is SGHRS and CDR2 YFSETQ. Deletions cut 4 bases from V and 2 bases from J, with 13 bases between. This CDR3 region has 14 residues. CDR3 amino acids: CASSAMTTTYEQYF. DNA of the CDR3: TGCGCCAGCAGCGCAATGACAACTACCTACGAGCAGTACTTC.

V and J are TRBV3-1 and TRBJ2-1; TRBD2 is a possible D gene (6 bases). Deletions cut 1 base from V and 7 bases from J, with 14 bases between. CDR3 length equals 15 residues. Looked up from germline, CDR1 is LGHDT and CDR2 is YNNKEL (reference sequence). The CDR3 region has the DNA TGTGCCAGCAGCCAAGGCCGGGGGTTAGGGAATGAGCAGTTCTTC. Translation: CASSQGRGLGNEQFF.

The rearrangement uses TRBV15 and TRBJ2-5, with 7 bases lining up with TRBD1. The V gene end was trimmed by 2 bases and the J gene end by 1 base; junction bases not matched to a gene: 4. Germline CDR1 reads LNHNV; CDR2 reads YYDKDF (reference sequence). The CDR3 totals 15 residues. The CDR3 is CATSRLGQVQETQYF. Here the CDR3 DNA reads TGTGCCACCAGCAGACTAGGACAGGTCCAAGAGACCCAGTACTTC.

This clonotype came up many times. V and J are TRBV7-9 and TRBJ1-1; TRBD1 aligns across 7 bases. CDR3 size: 14 residues. V gave up 7 bases and J gave up 5 bases; unmatched junction bases: 10. Germline V lookup: CDR1 SEHNR, CDR2 FQNEAQ (reference sequence). CDR3 protein: CASTPDRASTEAFF. In DNA, the CDR3 is TGTGCCAGCACCCCCGACAGGGCTAGTACTGAAGCTTTCTTT.

The rearrangement joins TRBV7-9 to TRBJ2-7, with 11 bases identical to TRBD2. The CDR3 has 16 residues. Looked up from germline, CDR1 is SEHNR and CDR2 is FQNEAQ (reference sequence). J was trimmed by 3 bases and V by 3 bases; bases with no gene match: 7. DNA of the CDR3: TGTGCCAGCAGCTTCTATCTAGCGGGAGGTTACTACGAGCAGTACTTC. Amino acids: CASSFYLAGGYYEQYF.

For this clonotype: A single base separates this from a much larger clone, so it may be a read error. The chain couples TRBV12-3 or TRBV12-4 to TRBJ2-7, with D unresolved. CDR3 length: 14 amino acids. CDR3: CASSLMRSSNEQYF. The DNA for the CDR3 is TGTGCCAGCAGTTTGATGCGTTCCTCCAACGAGCAGTACTTC.

This clonotype was detected a few times. This chain links TRBV10-3 with TRBJ2-7, with D perhaps TRBD1 (6 bases). The V end was cut by 0 bases, the J end by 5 bases, with 14 bases between. CDR3 size: 15 residues. Germline loops: CDR1 ENHRY, CDR2 SYGVKD. The DNA of the CDR3 is TGTGCCATCAGTGAGTCGGGGGCCTTTTGGAACGAGCAGTACTTC. Protein: CAISESGAFWNEQYF.